The 10 T cell receptor beta chains presented below share a single source sample, sequenced in a study of cytomegalovirus exposure and HLA in healthy donors. Using immunoSEQ multiplex PCR, the repertoire was profiled, and TCRdb retains in-frame clones only, with some absent. The table lists 150,000 to 200,000 clones, about 86% of them singletons. The sample consisted of PBMCs. Receptors originate from a woman aged 18 to 35 in good health and CMV-seronegative.

V gene TRBV6-5 combines with J gene TRBJ2-7; possibly TRBD2 for D (5 bases). The CDR3 has 12 residues. V lost 4 bases to trimming and J lost 11 bases, with 15 bases between them. Germline V CDR1 and CDR2: MNHEY, SVGAGI. CDR3 protein: CASSSVRAGEYF. Written as DNA, the CDR3 is TGTGCCAGCAGTTCGGTTCGGGCCGGGGAGTACTTC.

CDR3 coding DNA: TGTGCCAGCAGTGATTCGGGACAGGGAAAGCCCCAGCATTTT. It is translated as CASSDSGQGKPQHF. The J gene is TRBJ1-5, the V gene TRBV2; TRBD1 aligns across 9 bases. This CDR3 is 14 amino acids long. Per germline, CDR1 SNHLY and CDR2 FYNNEI. Trimming took 3 bases from V and 8 from J; bases not matched to a gene: 5.

The V and J genes are TRBV7-9 and TRBJ2-2, with 12 nucleotides matching TRBD2. The CDR3 extends over 15 amino acids. Germline values: CDR1 SEHNR, CDR2 FQNEAQ (reference sequence). V lost 5 bases to trimming and J lost 7 bases; unmatched junction nucleotides: 5. The CDR3 spells CASSVTSGSNGELFF. In DNA, the CDR3 is TGTGCCAGCAGCGTGACTAGCGGGAGCAACGGGGAGCTGTTTTTT.

The chain is built from TRBV5-1 and TRBJ1-2, with a tentative D call TRBD1 (5 bases). Trimming stripped 0 bases from V and 7 bases from J, with 16 bases between. From germline, CDR1 is SGHRS and CDR2 YFSETQ. This CDR3 contains 15 residues. CDR3 nucleotides: TGCGCCAGCAGCTTGGAAGAAGGAGGGGTCGGTGGCTACACCTTC. Translating it yields CASSLEEGGVGGYTF.

The V call is TRBV4-3, the J call TRBJ2-6; perhaps TRBD2 as D (6 bases). Trimming left V 9 bases short and J 0 bases short, with 24 bases between. The CDR3 loop spans 19 amino acids. CDR1 and CDR2 from the germline V gene are LGHNA and YSLEER. CDR3 loop: CASQPRIGTPYSGANVLTF. CDR3 DNA: TGCGCCAGTCAGCCAAGGATTGGGACTCCCTACTCTGGGGCCAACGTCCTGACTTTC.

The chain links TRBV4-2 to TRBJ1-1, with TRBD1 identical over 7 bases. With 2 bases clipped from V and 7 bases from J, the junction kept 13 bases outside the gene matches. Looked up from germline, CDR1 is LGHNA and CDR2 is YNFKEQ. CDR3 size: 16 residues. CDR3 in amino acids: CASSQPLGQDRVEAFF. In nucleotides, the CDR3 is TGTGCCAGCAGCCAACCCTTAGGACAGGATCGGGTTGAAGCTTTCTTT.

The chain recombines TRBV5-1 with TRBJ2-5, with TRBD2 matching over 9 bases. V lost 7 bases to trimming and J lost 1 base; unmatched junction nucleotides: 2. Germline CDR1 is SGHRS and CDR2 is YFSETQ. The CDR3 totals 13 residues. The CDR3 coding sequence is TGCGCCAGCGCTAGCGGGACCCAAGAGACCCAGTACTTC. Residues: CASASGTQETQYF.

In this sample, this clone turned up a few times. The chain combines TRBV5-1 with TRBJ1-2; D is perhaps TRBD1 (6 bases). This CDR3 region has 14 residues. Deletions cut 2 bases from V and 7 bases from J, with 15 bases between. CDR1 and CDR2 (germline): SGHRS, YFSETQ. The CDR3 region has the DNA TGCGCCAGCAGCTTCGGTTCGACAGGCTCTGGCTACACCTTC. It encodes CASSFGSTGSGYTF. The full variable domain, in which reference TRBV5-1 and TRBJ1-2 provide the parts outside the CDR3, is KAGVTQTPRYLIKTRGQQVTLSCSPISGHRSVSWYQQTPGQGLQFLFEYFSETQRNKGNFPGRFSGRQFSNSRSEMNVSTLELGDSALYLCASSFGSTGSGYTFGSGTRLTVV.

This clone appeared a few times. The V and J genes are TRBV6-4 and TRBJ2-6, with D maybe TRBD1 (6 bases). The CDR3 covers 16 residues. V lost 0 bases, J lost 4 bases, and 10 bases lay in between. Germline-derived CDR1 and CDR2 are MRHNA and SNTAGT. In DNA, the CDR3 is TGTGCCAGCAGTGACTCGACAGGCAACGGGGCCAACGTCCTGACTTTC. Amino acid sequence: CASSDSTGNGANVLTF.

This chain joins TRBV29-1 and TRBJ1-4; possibly TRBD1 for D (5 bases). This CDR3 has 14 amino acids. The V end was cut by 7 bases, the J end by 1 base, with 13 bases between. Germline assignment: CDR1 SQVTM and CDR2 ANQGSEA. The CDR3 bases are TGCAGCGCGGCGTGGGGGGAAACTAATGAAAAACTGTTTTTT. Translating it yields CSAAWGETNEKLFF.